Presented here are 21 T cell receptor beta chains from one specimen sequenced in a study of T cell repertoires in cytomegalovirus infection. TCRdb passed the reads through MiXCR, listing each CDR3 protein once. The sample lists fewer than 1,000,000 distinct CDR3 sequences, roughly 30% occurring once. Their cognate antigens are unknown. This specimen was cultured CD8+ T cells from PBMCs, taken from culture after CMV antigen stimulation. The receptors come from a human donor in good health (CMV status not recorded). Some clones in this sample may be carry-over from other donors' samples.

This clonotype has more than one count but fewer than ten. The rearrangement uses TRBV12-3 or TRBV12-4 and TRBJ2-1; D is possibly TRBD1 or TRBD2 (5 bases each). Trimming left V 8 bases short and J 6 bases short, with 23 bases between. The CDR3 spans 16 residues. The DNA for the CDR3 is TGTGCCAGCCACGACGGGGTAGGGGCAGAGGGCAATGAGCAGTTCTTC. It codes for CASHDGVGAEGNEQFF.

The genes are TRBV24-1 and TRBJ1-2; a weak D match, TRBD1 (5 bases). The V gene's germline CDR1 is KGHDR and CDR2 SFDVKD. V was cut by 8 bases and J by 6 bases, with 18 bases left in between. CDR3 size: 14 residues. In DNA, the CDR3 is TGTGCCACCACGTCGAGGGGCTCGAGGGATGGCTACACCTTC. Protein sequence: CATTSRGSRDGYTF.

V is TRBV27 and J is TRBJ2-7; D uncertain. Germline V lookup: CDR1 MNHEY, CDR2 SMNVEV (reference sequence). Trimming took off 6 bases at V and 2 bases at J, with 11 bases between the two ends. This CDR3 is 13 amino acids long. CDR3 amino acids: CASSLGMAYEQYF. Here the CDR3 DNA reads TGTGCCAGCAGCCTTGGGATGGCCTACGAGCAGTACTTC.

This clonotype came up a few times. The J gene is TRBJ1-1, the V gene TRBV6-2 or TRBV6-3; D perhaps matches TRBD1 (5 bases). Germline-derived CDR1 and CDR2 are MNHEY and SVGEGT. V lost 8 bases, J lost 0 bases, and 16 bases lay in between. The CDR3 length is 15 residues. CDR3 residues: CASGEGRDLNTEAFF. CDR3 DNA sequence: TGTGCCAGCGGGGAAGGGAGGGACTTGAACACTGAAGCTTTCTTT.

With regard to this clonotype: Germline and junction disagree at one end, which may indicate a read error. The CDR3 DNA is TGTGCCAACAGTTCGGCGATCCGGCACTATGGCTACACCTTC. Its protein product is CANSSAIRHYGYTF. J is TRBJ1-2 and V is TRBV27; D is unclear. Germline V gene sequence: CDR1 MNHEY, CDR2 SMNVEV (reference sequence). The CDR3 runs 14 residues.

This clonotype was picked up many times. The chain employs TRBV7-9 and TRBJ1-1; tentatively, D is TRBD1 (6 bases). Germline V gives CDR1 SEHNR, CDR2 FQNEAQ (reference sequence). The CDR3 loop spans 13 amino acids. Trimming took 4 bases from V and 10 from J, leaving 16 bases between them. In DNA form, the CDR3 reads TGTGCCAGCAGCTCGGGCGGCAGGGGTAGAGCTTTCTTT. This translates into CASSSGGRGRAFF. Combining the CDR3 with reference TRBV7-9 and TRBJ1-1 gives the whole variable domain DTGVSQNPRHKITKRGQNVTFRCDPISEHNRLYWYRQTLGQGPEFLTYFQNEAQLEKSRLLSDRFSAERPKGSFSTLEIQRTEQGDSAMYLCASSSGGRGRAFFGQGTRLTVV.

This clonotype was counted a few times. The chain links TRBV29-1 to TRBJ1-1; D may be TRBD1 (5 bases). The CDR3 is made up of 16 amino acids. Trimming removed 0 bases at V and 1 base at J, with 15 bases between. Looked up from germline, CDR1 is SQVTM and CDR2 is ANQGSEA. The CDR3 loop is CSVEDQGRGGNTEAFF. For the CDR3, the DNA is TGCAGCGTTGAAGATCAGGGTAGGGGCGGGAACACTGAAGCTTTCTTT.

This clonotype was counted ten times or more. The gene calls are TRBV6-2 or TRBV6-3 and TRBJ2-2; no definite D call. The germline V and J ends were trimmed by 5 bases and 5 bases, with 9 bases remaining between them. There are 13 residues in the CDR3. Germline CDR1 and CDR2: MNHEY and SVGEGT. Here the CDR3 reads CASSAEWTGELFF. CDR3 coding DNA: TGTGCCAGCAGTGCCGAGTGGACCGGGGAGCTGTTTTTT.

The chain carries TRBV7-9 and TRBJ2-7, with 7 bases fitting TRBD1. Germline CDR1 and CDR2: SEHNR and FQNEAQ (reference sequence). The CDR3 runs to 15 residues. The J segment lost 0 bases and the V segment lost 5 bases, leaving 7 bases of the junction unmatched. Here the CDR3 reads CASSPGDRTSYEQYV. As DNA, the CDR3 is TGTGCCAGCAGCCCCGGGGACAGAACCTCCTACGAGCAGTACGTC.

V is TRBV5-5 and J is TRBJ2-2; TRBD1 matches at 7 bases. This CDR3 is 14 amino acids long. V dropped 4 bases and J dropped 7; count of bases not matched to a gene: 7. Germline V CDR1 and CDR2: SGHKS, YYEKEE (reference sequence). CDR3 protein: CASSLRQGGGELFF. The CDR3 DNA reads as TGTGCCAGCAGCCTCCGACAGGGCGGCGGGGAGCTGTTTTTT.

A few counts support this clonotype. The chain links TRBV4-1 to TRBJ2-2; TRBD2 agrees at 7 bases. This CDR3 spans 17 amino acids. J gave up 3 bases and V 1 base, and 8 bases lay outside the gene matches. CDR1 and CDR2 from the germline V gene are MGHRA and YSYEKL. The CDR3: CASSQAPGGGYTGELFF. DNA for the CDR3: TGCGCCAGCAGCCAAGCTCCCGGGGGAGGGTACACCGGGGAGCTGTTTTTT.

The chain uses TRBV7-4 and TRBJ2-2; 15 positions match TRBD2. V lost 5 bases and J lost 3; bases outside the gene matches: 13. In germline, CDR1 is SGHVT, CDR2 SQSDAQ. This CDR3 is built from 20 residues. The CDR3 DNA reads TGTGCCAGCAGCCACCCTTCCGGGACTAGCGGGGGGACCGACACCGGGGAGCTGTTTTTT. Protein: CASSHPSGTSGGTDTGELFF.

On this clonotype: A clone one base away is much larger, so this may be a read error. The gene calls are TRBV7-2 and TRBJ2-1; a weak D match, TRBD2 (5 bases). The germline V gene encodes CDR1 SGHTA and CDR2 FQGNSA. The CDR3 has 13 residues. CDR3: CASNLNGVFEQFF. For the CDR3, the DNA is TGTGCCAGCAACTTAAACGGGGTGTTTGAGCAGTTCTTC.

V gene TRBV2 combines with J gene TRBJ2-7, with 8 bases lining up with TRBD1. The junction had 4 bases not matched to a gene; V was cut back by 3 bases and J by 3 bases. The V gene's germline CDR1 is SNHLY and CDR2 FYNNEI. CDR3 length: 14 amino acids. CDR3 nucleotide sequence: TGTGCCAGCAGTGACGACAGGGGTTACTACGAGCAGTACTTC. It translates to CASSDDRGYYEQYF.

The count of this clonotype is one. The gene calls are TRBV27 and TRBJ1-1; D gene uncertain. The germline V gene encodes CDR1 MNHEY and CDR2 SMNVEV (reference sequence). The CDR3 sequence is 14 residues long. Trimming took off 2 bases at V and 1 base at J, with 8 bases between the two ends. The CDR3 sequence: CASSLPSPNTEAFF. The DNA for the CDR3 is TGTGCCAGCAGTTTACCCAGCCCGAACACTGAAGCTTTCTTT.

The gene calls are TRBV28 and TRBJ2-1, with D maybe TRBD1 (6 bases). CDR3 length: 14 amino acids. Germline CDR1 MDHEN, CDR2 SYDVKM. Between the trimmed V and J ends, which lost 7 bases and 8 bases, there was a span of 18 bases. The chain's CDR3 is CASIKPARGYEQFF. DNA for the CDR3: TGTGCCAGCATCAAACCCGCCAGGGGTTATGAGCAGTTCTTC.

The rearrangement uses TRBV27 and TRBJ1-2; D is ambiguous. Looked up from germline, CDR1 is MNHEY and CDR2 is SMNVEV (reference sequence). V was clipped by 8 bases and J by 2 bases, with 18 bases between them. There are 15 residues in the CDR3. CDR3: CASSAEGWFNYGYTF. In DNA form, the CDR3 reads TGTGCCAGCTCTGCCGAAGGATGGTTCAACTATGGCTACACCTTC.

The chain employs TRBV19 and TRBJ1-4, with D unclear. CDR3 size: 13 residues. V was cut by 6 bases and J by 4 bases, with 9 bases left in between. CDR1 is LNHDA, CDR2 SQIVND, per germline (reference sequence). This CDR3 is CASRGRLNEKLFF. In DNA form, the CDR3 reads TGTGCCAGTAGAGGAAGGCTTAATGAAAAACTGTTTTTT.

This rearrangement joins TRBV12-5 to TRBJ1-1; D perhaps matches TRBD1 (6 bases). Germline V gene lookup returns CDR1 LGHNT and CDR2 FRNRAP. The CDR3 sequence is 13 residues long. V was trimmed by 6 bases and J by 1 base, leaving 9 bases between them. The CDR3 loop is CASGLDRNTEAFF. For the CDR3, the DNA is TGTGCTAGTGGGCTGGACAGGAACACTGAAGCTTTCTTT.

A few counts support this clonotype. V is TRBV7-9 and J is TRBJ2-2; weak D call: TRBD2 (5 bases). Germline assignment: CDR1 SEHNR and CDR2 FQNEAQ (reference sequence). V was cut by 3 bases and J by 4 bases, with 12 bases left in between. This CDR3 is 15 amino acids long. In DNA form, the CDR3 reads TGTGCCAGCAGCTTCCCCGGACGGGGCACCGGGGAGCTGTTTTTT. Encoded protein: CASSFPGRGTGELFF.

At least ten counts were recorded for this clonotype. The chain is built from TRBV7-2 and TRBJ1-2, with 10 bases identical to TRBD1. The CDR3 is 17 amino acids. The germline V gene has CDR1 SGHTA and CDR2 FQGNSA. After removal of 1 base from V and 8 bases from J, the junction contained 13 bases not matched to a gene. The CDR3 bases are TGTGCCAGCAGCTTAGTGTGGGGGGGACAGGGGTCAGAAGGCTACACCTTC. Translation: CASSLVWGGQGSEGYTF.